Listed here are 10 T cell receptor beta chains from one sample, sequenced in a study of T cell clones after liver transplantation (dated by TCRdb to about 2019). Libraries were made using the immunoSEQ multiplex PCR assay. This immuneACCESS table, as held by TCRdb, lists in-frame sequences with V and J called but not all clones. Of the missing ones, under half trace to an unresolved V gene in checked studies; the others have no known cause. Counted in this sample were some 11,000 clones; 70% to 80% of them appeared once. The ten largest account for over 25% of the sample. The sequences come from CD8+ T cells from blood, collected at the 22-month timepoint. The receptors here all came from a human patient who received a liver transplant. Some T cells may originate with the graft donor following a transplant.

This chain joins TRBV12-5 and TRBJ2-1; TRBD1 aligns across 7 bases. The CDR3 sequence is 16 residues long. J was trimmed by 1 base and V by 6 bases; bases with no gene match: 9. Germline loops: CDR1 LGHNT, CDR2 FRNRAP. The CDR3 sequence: CASGPPGGGSYNEQFF. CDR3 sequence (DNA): TGTGCTAGTGGCCCCCCAGGGGGTGGGTCCTACAATGAGCAGTTCTTC.

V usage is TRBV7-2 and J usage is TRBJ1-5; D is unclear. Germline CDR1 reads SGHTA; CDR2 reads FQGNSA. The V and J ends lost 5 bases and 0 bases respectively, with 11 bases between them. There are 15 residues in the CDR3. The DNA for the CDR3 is TGTGCCAGCAGCGATCATGCTTATAGCAATCAGCCCCAGCATTTT. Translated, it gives CASSDHAYSNQPQHF.

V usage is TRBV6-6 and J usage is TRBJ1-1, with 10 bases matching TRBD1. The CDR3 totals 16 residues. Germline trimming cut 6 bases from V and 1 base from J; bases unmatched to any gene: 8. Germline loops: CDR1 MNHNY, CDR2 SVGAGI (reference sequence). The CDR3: CASRPGTGVRNTEAFF. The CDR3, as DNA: TGTGCCAGCAGACCCGGGACAGGGGTAAGGAACACTGAAGCTTTCTTT.

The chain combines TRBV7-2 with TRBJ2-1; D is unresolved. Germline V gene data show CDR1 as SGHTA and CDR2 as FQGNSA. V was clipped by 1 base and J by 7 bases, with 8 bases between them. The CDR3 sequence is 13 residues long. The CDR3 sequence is CASSLVSWNEQFF. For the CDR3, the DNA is TGTGCCAGCAGCTTAGTCTCCTGGAATGAGCAGTTCTTC.

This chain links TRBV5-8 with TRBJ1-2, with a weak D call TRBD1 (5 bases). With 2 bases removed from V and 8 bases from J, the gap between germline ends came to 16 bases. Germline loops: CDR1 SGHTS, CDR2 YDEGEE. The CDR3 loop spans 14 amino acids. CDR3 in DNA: TGTGCCAGCAGCTTTGGTCGAGGGGTTGACGGCTACACCTTC. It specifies CASSFGRGVDGYTF. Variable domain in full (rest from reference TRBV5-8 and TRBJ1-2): EAGVTQSPTHLIKTRGQQATLRCSPISGHTSVYWYQQALGLGLQFLLWYDEGEERNRGNFPPRFSGRQFPNYSSELNVNALELEDSALYLCASSFGRGVDGYTFGSGTRLTVV.

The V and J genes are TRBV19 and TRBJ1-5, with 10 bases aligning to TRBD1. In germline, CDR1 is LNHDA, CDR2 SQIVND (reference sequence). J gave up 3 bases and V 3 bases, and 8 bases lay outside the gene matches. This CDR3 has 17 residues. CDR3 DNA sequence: TGTGCCAGTAGTATTTCTCCGGGACAGGGGTCCAATCAGCCCCAGCATTTT. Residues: CASSISPGQGSNQPQHF.

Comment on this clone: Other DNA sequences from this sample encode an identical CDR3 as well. The CDR3 spells CASRRVTGIDEQYF. DNA for the CDR3: TGCGCCAGCCGCCGCGTCACTGGAATTGACGAGCAGTACTTC. This chain uses TRBV5-1 with TRBJ2-7, with D unresolved. Germline CDR1 reads SGHRS; CDR2 reads YFSETQ. CDR3 size: 14 residues. The V end was cut by 7 bases, the J end by 5 bases, with 19 bases between.

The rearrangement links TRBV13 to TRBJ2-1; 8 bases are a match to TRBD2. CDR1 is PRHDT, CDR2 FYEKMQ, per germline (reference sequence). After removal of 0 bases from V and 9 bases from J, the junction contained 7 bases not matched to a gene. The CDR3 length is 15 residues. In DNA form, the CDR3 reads TGTGCCAGCAGCTTAGGCGGGGGGGTATCGGCTGAGCAGTTCTTC. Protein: CASSLGGGVSAEQFF.

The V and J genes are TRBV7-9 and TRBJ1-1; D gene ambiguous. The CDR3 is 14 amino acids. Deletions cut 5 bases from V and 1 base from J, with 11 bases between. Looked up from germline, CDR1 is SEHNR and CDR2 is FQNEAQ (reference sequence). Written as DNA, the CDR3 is TGTGCCAGCAGCGTTCAGCGGCCGAACACTGAAGCTTTCTTT. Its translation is CASSVQRPNTEAFF.

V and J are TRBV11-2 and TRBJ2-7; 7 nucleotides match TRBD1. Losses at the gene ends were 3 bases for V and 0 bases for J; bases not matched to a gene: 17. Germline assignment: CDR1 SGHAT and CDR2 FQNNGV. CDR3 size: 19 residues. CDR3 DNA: TGTGCCAGCAGCTTCCCCTTGGTGTTACGGGACAGCAGCTCCTACGAGCAGTACTTC. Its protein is CASSFPLVLRDSSSYEQYF. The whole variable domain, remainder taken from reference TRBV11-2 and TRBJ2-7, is EAGVAQSPRYKIIEKRQSVAFWCNPISGHATLYWYQQILGQGPKLLIQFQNNGVVDDSQLPKDRFSAERLKGVDSTLKIQPAKLEDSAVYLCASSFPLVLRDSSSYEQYFGPGTRLTVT.